The source of this TCR beta chain is a study of T cell changes during pregnancy in multiple sclerosis. TCRdb keeps only in-frame clones here, not all; method: immunoSEQ multiplex PCR. This repertoire shows under 100,000 clones, roughly 96% found once; its top ten account for approximately 1%. The V end was cut by 6 bases, the J end by 2 bases, with 10 bases between. Germline lookup yields CDR1 SGHVS and CDR2 FQNEAQ. This CDR3 is 14 amino acids long. The V gene is TRBV7-8, the J gene TRBJ2-2; D may be TRBD2 (5 bases). Sequenced here: peripheral blood, sampled in the second trimester of pregnancy. This clonotype originated in a female donor with multiple sclerosis, enrolled in a pregnancy study. CDR3 DNA: TGTGCCAGCAGTTCGAGCGGAAACACCGGGGAGCTGTTTTTT. Protein product: CASSSSGNTGELFF.